This TCR beta chain was recovered during a study of tumor-infiltrating lymphocytes in localized non-small cell lung cancer. Study conclusions and caveats: No T-cell fraction difference was seen between IM1 and IM2 tumors. Available tissue quantity limited TCR sequencing to a patient subset. Technical variation could not be separated from intratumor heterogeneity here.

By share of the sample, this clone is medium-sized. Its antigen is unidentified. The germline gives CDR1 WSHSY, CDR2 SAAADI. CDR3 length: 16 residues. The ends lost 7 bases at V and 4 bases at J; junction bases unmatched: 14. Generated by immunoSEQ multiplex PCR, the TCRdb table keeps only in-frame clones and is missing some. The sample has fewer than 20,000 clones, 75% seen once; the top ten hold about 8.2%. Material: lung tumor tissue. The rearrangement uses TRBV10-2 and TRBJ2-7; 9 bases line up with TRBD2. The receptor was derived from a human donor with non-small cell lung cancer. The CDR3 DNA follows: TGCGCCAGCATGCCGGGCTCCCATGGACTAGCGTACGAGCAGTACTTC. It codes for CASMPGSHGLAYEQYF.